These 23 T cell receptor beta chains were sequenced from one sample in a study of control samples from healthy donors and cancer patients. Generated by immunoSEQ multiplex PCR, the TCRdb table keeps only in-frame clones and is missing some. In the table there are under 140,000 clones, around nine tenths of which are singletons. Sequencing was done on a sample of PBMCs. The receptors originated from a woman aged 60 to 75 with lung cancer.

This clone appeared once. The CDR3 DNA reads TGTGCCAGCAGCAAAGACCAGACAGGGAAAGAGACCCAGTACTTC. Translation gives CASSKDQTGKETQYF. J is TRBJ2-5 and V is TRBV21-1; the table assigns TRBD1, which was not confirmed against the DNA. TRBV21-1 is labeled a pseudogene. This CDR3 region has 15 residues.

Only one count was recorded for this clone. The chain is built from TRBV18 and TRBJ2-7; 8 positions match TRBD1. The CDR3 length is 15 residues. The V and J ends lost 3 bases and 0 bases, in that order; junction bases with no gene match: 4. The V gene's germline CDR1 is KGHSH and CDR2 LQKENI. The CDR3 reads CASSPRGLPSYEQYF. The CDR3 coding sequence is TGTGCCAGCTCACCCAGGGGGCTCCCCTCCTACGAGCAGTACTTC. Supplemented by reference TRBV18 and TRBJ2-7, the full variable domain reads NAGVMQNPRHLVRRRGQEARLRCSPMKGHSHVYWYRQLPEEGLKFMVYLQKENIIDESGMPKERFSAEFPKEGPSILRIQQVVRGDSAAYFCASSPRGLPSYEQYFGPGTRLTVT.

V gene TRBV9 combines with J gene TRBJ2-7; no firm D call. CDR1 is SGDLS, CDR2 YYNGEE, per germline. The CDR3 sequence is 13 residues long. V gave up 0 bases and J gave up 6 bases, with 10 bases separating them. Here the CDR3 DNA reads TGTGCCAGCAGCGTAGGACGAGCTACCGAGCAGTACTTC. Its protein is CASSVGRATEQYF.

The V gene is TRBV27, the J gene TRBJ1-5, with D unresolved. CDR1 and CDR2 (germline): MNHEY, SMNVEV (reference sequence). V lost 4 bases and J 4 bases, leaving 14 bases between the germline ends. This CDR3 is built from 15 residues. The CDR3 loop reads CASSSDVEGNQPQHF. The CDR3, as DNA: TGTGCCAGCAGTTCGGACGTCGAAGGTAATCAGCCCCAGCATTTT.

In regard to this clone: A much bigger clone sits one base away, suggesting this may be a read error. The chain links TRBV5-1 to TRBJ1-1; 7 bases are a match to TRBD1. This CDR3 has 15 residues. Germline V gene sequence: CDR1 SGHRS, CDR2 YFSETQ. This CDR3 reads CVSSYLTGRDTEAFF. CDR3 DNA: TGCGTCAGCAGTTATTTGACAGGGAGAGACACTGAAGCTTTCTTT.

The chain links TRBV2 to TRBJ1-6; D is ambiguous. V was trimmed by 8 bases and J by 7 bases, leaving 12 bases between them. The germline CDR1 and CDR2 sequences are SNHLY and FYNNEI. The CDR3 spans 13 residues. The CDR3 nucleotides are TGTGCCAGCTTGGGAGAAGTGAATTCACCCCTCCACTTT. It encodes CASLGEVNSPLHF.

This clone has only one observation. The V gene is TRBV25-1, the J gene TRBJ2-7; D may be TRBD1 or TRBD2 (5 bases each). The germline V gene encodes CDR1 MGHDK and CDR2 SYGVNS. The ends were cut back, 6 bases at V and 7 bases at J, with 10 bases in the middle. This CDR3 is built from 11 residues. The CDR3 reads CASSEGLEQYF. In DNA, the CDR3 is TGTGCCAGCAGCGAGGGGCTTGAGCAGTACTTC.

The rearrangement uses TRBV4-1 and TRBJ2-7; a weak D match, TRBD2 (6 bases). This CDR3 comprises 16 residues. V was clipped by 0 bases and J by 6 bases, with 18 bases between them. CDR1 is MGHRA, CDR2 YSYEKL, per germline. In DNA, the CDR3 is TGCGCCAGCAGCCAAGAGGCGGGGACTCTTCCACGCGAGCAGTACTTC. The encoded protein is CASSQEAGTLPREQYF.

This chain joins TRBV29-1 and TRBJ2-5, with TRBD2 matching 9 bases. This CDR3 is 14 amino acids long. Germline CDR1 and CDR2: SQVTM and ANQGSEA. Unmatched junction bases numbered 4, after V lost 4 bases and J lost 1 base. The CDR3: CSVGAGGPQETQYF. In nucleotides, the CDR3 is TGCAGCGTTGGAGCGGGGGGTCCCCAAGAGACCCAGTACTTC.

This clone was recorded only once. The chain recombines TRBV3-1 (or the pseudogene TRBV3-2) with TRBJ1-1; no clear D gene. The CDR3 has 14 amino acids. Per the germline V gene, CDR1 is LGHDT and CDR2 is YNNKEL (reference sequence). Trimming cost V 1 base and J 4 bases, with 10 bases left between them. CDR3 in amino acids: CASSQVGFGTEAFF. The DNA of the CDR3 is TGTGCCAGCAGCCAAGTGGGATTCGGCACTGAAGCTTTCTTT.

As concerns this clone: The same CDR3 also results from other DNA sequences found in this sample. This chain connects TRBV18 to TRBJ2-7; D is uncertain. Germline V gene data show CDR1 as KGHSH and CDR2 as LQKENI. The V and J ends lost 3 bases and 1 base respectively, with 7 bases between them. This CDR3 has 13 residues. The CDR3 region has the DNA TGTGCCAGCTCACCGGGTGGGTCCTACGAGCAGTACTTC. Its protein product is CASSPGGSYEQYF.

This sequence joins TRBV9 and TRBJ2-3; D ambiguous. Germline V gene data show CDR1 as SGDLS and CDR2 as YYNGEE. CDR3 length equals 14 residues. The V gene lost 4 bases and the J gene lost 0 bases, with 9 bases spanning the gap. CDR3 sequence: CASSYRVSTDTQYF. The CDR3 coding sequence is TGTGCCAGCAGCTATAGAGTTAGCACAGATACGCAGTATTTT.

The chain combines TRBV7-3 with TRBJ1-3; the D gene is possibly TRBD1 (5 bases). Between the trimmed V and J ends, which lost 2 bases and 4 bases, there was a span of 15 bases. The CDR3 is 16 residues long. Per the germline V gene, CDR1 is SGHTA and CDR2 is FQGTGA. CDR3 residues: CASSLHLPGAGNTIYF. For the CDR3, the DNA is TGTGCCAGCAGCTTACATTTACCCGGGGCCGGAAACACCATATATTTT.

CDR3 residues: CATSDAGKVLFF. DNA for the CDR3: TGTGCCACCAGTGATGCAGGGAAGGTACTGTTTTTT. The V gene is TRBV24-1, the J gene TRBJ1-4; D perhaps matches TRBD1 (5 bases). This CDR3 comprises 12 residues. Germline V CDR1 and CDR2: KGHDR, SFDVKD. The V gene lost 3 bases and the J gene lost 13 bases, with 11 bases spanning the gap.

The CDR3 DNA sequence: TGTGCCAGCAGTTTACAGACAGGCAGCTATGGCTACACCTTC. Protein: CASSLQTGSYGYTF. The chain carries TRBV28 and TRBJ1-2; D is possibly TRBD1 (6 bases). CDR1 and CDR2 (germline): MDHEN, SYDVKM. There are 14 residues in the CDR3. V was cut by 2 bases and J by 4 bases, with 11 bases left in between.

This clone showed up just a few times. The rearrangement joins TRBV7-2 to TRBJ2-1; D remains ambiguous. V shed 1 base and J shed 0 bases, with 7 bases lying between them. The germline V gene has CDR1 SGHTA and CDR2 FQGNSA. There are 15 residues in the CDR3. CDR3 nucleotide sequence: TGTGCCAGCAGCTTAGAACAAAGCTCCTACAATGAGCAGTTCTTC. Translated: CASSLEQSSYNEQFF.

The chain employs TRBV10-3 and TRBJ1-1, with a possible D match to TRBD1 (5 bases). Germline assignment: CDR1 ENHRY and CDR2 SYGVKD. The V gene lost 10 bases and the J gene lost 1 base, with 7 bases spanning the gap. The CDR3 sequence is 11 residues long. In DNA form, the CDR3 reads TGTGCCACAGGACAGAACACTGAAGCTTTCTTT. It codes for CATGQNTEAFF.

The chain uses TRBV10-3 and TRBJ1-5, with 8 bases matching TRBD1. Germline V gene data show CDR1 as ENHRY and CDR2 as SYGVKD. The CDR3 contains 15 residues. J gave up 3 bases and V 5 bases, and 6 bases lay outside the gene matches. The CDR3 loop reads CAISPGQGDNQPQHF. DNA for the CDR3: TGTGCCATCAGTCCCGGACAGGGCGACAATCAGCCCCAGCATTTT.

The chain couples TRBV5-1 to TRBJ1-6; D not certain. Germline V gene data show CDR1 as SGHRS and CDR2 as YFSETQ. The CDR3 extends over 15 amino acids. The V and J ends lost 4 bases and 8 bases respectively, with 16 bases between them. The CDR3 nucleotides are TGCGCCAGCAGCCGGGAGCGGGCGGATGATTCACCCCTCCACTTT. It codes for CASSRERADDSPLHF.

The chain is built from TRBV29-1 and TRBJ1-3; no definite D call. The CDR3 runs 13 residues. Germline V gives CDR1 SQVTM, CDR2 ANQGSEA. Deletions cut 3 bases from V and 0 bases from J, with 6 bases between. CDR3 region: CSVEASSGNTIYF. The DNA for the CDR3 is TGCAGCGTTGAGGCCAGCTCTGGAAACACCATATATTTT.

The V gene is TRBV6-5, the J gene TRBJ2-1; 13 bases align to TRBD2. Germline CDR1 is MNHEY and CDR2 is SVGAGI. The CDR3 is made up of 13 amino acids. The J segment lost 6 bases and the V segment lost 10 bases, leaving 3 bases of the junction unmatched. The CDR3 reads CATTSGRVNEQFF. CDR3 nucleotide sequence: TGTGCCACAACTAGCGGGAGGGTCAATGAGCAGTTCTTC.

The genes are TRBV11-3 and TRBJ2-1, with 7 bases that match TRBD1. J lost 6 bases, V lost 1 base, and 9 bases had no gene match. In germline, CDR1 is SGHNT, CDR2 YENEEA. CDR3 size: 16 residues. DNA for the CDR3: TGTGCCAGCAGCTTAGGAGGGGGCGATCGATCCAATGAGCAGTTCTTC. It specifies CASSLGGGDRSNEQFF.

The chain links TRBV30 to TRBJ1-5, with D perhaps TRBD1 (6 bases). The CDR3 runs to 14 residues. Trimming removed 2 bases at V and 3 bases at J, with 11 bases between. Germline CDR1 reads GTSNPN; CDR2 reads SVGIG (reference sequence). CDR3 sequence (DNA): TGTGCCTGGAGTATCGGACAGCTCAATCAGCCCCAGCATTTT. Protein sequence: CAWSIGQLNQPQHF.